This TCR beta chain was found in a study of cytotoxic CD8 clonotypes in ibrutinib-treated CLL. Study-level points and caveats: At baseline, clonality was higher than in age-matched healthy donors and correlated with CD8+ counts. Clonality increased at ibrutinib response, then returned toward baseline at progression. Public clonotypes, found uncommonly, either contracted or stayed stable on treatment.

A word on this clone: Its antigen is unidentified.

With sequencing, the targeted depth ranged from 1 in 200,000 to 1 in 1 million T cells. Repertoires were generated with immunoSEQ multiplex PCR, while TCRdb's copy carries only in-frame clones and drops some. The sample yields about 160,000 clones, 81% seen once. CDR1 is GTSNPN and CDR2 is SVGIG in the germline V gene (reference sequence). V lost 2 bases and J lost 7, with 12 bases in between. The CDR3 extends over 13 amino acids. The V and J genes are TRBV30 and TRBJ1-5; D is uncertain. This receptor was identified in a human donor with chronic lymphocytic leukemia. The source was PBMCs, collected after 12 months of ibrutinib treatment. In DNA, the CDR3 is TGTGCCTGGAGTTCCCAGGTCGGACAGCCCCAGCATTTT. Its protein is CAWSSQVGQPQHF. The variable domain in full, completed from reference TRBV30 and TRBJ1-5, reads SQTIHQWPATLVQPVGSPLSLECTVEGTSNPNLYWYRQAAGRGLQLLFYSVGIGQISSEVPQNLSASRPQDRQFILSSKKLLLSDSGFYLCAWSSQVGQPQHFGDGTRLSIL.